These T cell receptor beta chains were read from a single sample in a study of blood T cell repertoires in COVID-19. Repertoires were generated with immunoSEQ multiplex PCR, while TCRdb's copy carries only in-frame clones and drops some. The sample lists approximately 62,000 clones, 85% to 90% occurring once. Sequenced input: peripheral blood. These receptors came from a human donor with active COVID-19. The donor label of this sample is uncertain. CDR3s include the opening cysteine and the closing phenylalanine or tryptophan. The D gene is left open where the match is weak. Clone size is shown for a subset of rows, as once, few, many or a class of expanded clone.

cdr3_aa cdr3_nt v_call clone_size d_call j_call
CASSSGQVQETQYF TGCGCCAGCAGCTCCGGACAGGTCCAAGAGACCCAGTACTTC TRBV5-1 . TRBD1 TRBJ2-5
CASSPGGGGYTF TGTGCCAGCAGTCCGGGTGGCGGCGGCTACACCTTC TRBV28 once . TRBJ1-2
CASSYQPGGATGYTF TGTGCCAGCAGTTACCAGCCAGGGGGCGCGACTGGCTACACCTTC TRBV6-2/TRBV6-3 . TRBD1 TRBJ1-2
CASSFVGTGSFDTQYF TGTGCCAGCAGCTTCGTCGGGACAGGGTCGTTCGATACGCAGTATTTT TRBV11-3 . TRBD1 TRBJ2-3
CASSLSPQGRTEAFF TGCGCCAGCAGCTTAAGCCCCCAGGGGAGAACTGAAGCTTTCTTT TRBV4-1 . . TRBJ1-1
CATSDFGRGNEQFF TGTGCCACCAGTGATTTTGGCAGGGGTAATGAGCAGTTCTTC TRBV24-1 . . TRBJ2-1
CASSTRTGGLNEKLFF TGTGCCAGCAGTACCCGGACAGGGGGGTTAAATGAAAAACTGTTTTTT TRBV28 . TRBD1 TRBJ1-4
CASSQRPTEGVDNEQFF TGTGCCAGCAGCCAGAGACCCACAGAGGGCGTCGACAATGAGCAGTTCTTC TRBV4-2 . . TRBJ2-1
CASSFRPDGTYEQYF TGTGCCAGCAGTTTTAGGCCGGACGGGACCTACGAGCAGTACTTC TRBV28 . . TRBJ2-7
CASSITGYTDTQYF TGTGCCAGCAGCATCACAGGGTACACAGATACGCAGTATTTT TRBV28 . . TRBJ2-3
CASSVGTSGRVTGEQYF TGTGCCAGCAGTGTTGGGACTAGCGGGAGGGTAACGGGCGAGCAGTACTTC TRBV6-1 . TRBD2 TRBJ2-7
CASSLTGTQYF TGTGCCAGCTCACTAACGGGGACGCAGTATTTT TRBV18 . . TRBJ2-3
CASSSPGMVTQYF TGTGCCAGCAGCTCCCCAGGGATGGTTACGCAGTATTTT TRBV5-4 . . TRBJ2-3
CARGLAGVVQYF TGTGCCAGAGGACTAGCGGGAGTAGTGCAGTACTTC TRBV21-1 . . TRBJ2-7
CASSLIGSGGAGEQFF TGTGCCAGCAGCTTAATCGGTAGCGGGGGAGCGGGTGAGCAGTTCTTC TRBV5-8 . TRBD2 TRBJ2-1
CASSQEDRGGETQYF TGCGCCAGCAGCCAAGAGGACAGGGGGGGAGAGACCCAGTACTTC TRBV4-1 . TRBD1 TRBJ2-5
CASTPFEREGWDTQYF TGTGCCAGCACCCCATTTGAGCGGGAAGGTTGGGATACGCAGTATTTT TRBV28 . TRBD2 TRBJ2-3
CASAERGVDYGYTF TGTGCCAGCGCCGAACGGGGGGTTGACTATGGCTACACCTTC TRBV27 . . TRBJ1-2
CASSPKNEQFF TGTGCCAGCTCACCTAAAAATGAGCAGTTCTTC TRBV18 . . TRBJ2-1